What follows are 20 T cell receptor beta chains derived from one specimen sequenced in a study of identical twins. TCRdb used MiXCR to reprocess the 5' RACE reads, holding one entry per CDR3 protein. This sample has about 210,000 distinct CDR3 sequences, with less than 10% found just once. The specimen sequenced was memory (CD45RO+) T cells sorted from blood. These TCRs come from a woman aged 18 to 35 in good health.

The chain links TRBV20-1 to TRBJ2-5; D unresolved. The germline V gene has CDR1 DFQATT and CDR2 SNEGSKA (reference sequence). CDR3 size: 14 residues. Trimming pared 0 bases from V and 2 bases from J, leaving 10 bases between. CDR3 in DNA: TGCAGTGCTAGAGATCTTAGGCGACAAGAGACCCAGTACTTC. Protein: CSARDLRRQETQYF.

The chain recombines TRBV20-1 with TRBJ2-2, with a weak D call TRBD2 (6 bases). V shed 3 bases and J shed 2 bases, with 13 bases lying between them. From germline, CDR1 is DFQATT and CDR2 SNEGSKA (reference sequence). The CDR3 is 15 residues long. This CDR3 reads CSASSSGKNTGELFF. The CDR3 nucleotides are TGCAGTGCTAGTAGTAGCGGTAAAAACACCGGGGAGCTGTTTTTT.

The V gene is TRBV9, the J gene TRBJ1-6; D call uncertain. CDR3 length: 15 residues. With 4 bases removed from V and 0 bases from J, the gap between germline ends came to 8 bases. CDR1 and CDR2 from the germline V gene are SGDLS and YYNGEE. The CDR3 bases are TGTGCCAGCAGCCCCAGAAGCTCCTATAATTCACCCCTCCACTTT. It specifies CASSPRSSYNSPLHF.

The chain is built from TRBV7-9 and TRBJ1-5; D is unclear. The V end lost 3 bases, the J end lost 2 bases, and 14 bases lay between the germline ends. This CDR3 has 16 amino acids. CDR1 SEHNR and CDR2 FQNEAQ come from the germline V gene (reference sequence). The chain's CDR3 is CASSFWPGSGNQPQHF. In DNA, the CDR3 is TGTGCCAGCAGCTTCTGGCCGGGATCGGGCAATCAGCCCCAGCATTTT.

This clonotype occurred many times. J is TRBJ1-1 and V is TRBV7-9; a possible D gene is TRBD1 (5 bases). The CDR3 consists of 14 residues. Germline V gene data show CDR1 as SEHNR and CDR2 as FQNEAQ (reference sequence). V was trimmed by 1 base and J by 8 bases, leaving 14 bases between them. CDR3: CASSLGVGDLEAFF. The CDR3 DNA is TGTGCCAGCAGCTTAGGAGTAGGGGATTTAGAAGCTTTCTTT.

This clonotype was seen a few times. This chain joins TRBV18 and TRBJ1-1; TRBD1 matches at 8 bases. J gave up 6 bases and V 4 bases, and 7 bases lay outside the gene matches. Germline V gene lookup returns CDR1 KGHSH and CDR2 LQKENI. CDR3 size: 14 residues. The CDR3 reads CASSRGQGQSEAFF. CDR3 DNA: TGTGCCAGCTCACGCGGACAGGGCCAGTCTGAAGCTTTCTTT.

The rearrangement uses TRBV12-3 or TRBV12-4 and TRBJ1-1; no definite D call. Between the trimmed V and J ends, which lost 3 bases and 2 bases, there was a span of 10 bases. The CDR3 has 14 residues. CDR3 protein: CASSFIGSNTEAFF. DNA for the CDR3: TGTGCCAGCAGTTTTATAGGATCAAACACTGAAGCTTTCTTT.

The CDR3 is CASSLVGELFF. The CDR3 DNA sequence: TGTGCCAGCAGCTTAGTCGGGGAGCTGTTTTTT. The chain combines TRBV7-2 with TRBJ2-2; D remains unclear. Germline V lookup: CDR1 SGHTA, CDR2 FQGNSA. Trimming removed 1 base at V and 7 bases at J, with 1 base between. The CDR3 spans 11 residues.

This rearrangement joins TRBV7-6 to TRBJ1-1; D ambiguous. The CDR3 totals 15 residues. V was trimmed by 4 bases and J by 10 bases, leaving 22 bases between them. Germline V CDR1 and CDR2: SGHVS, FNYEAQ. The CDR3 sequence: CASSYPREGVGAAFF. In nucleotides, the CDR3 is TGTGCCAGCAGCTACCCCCGTGAGGGCGTTGGTGCAGCTTTCTTT.

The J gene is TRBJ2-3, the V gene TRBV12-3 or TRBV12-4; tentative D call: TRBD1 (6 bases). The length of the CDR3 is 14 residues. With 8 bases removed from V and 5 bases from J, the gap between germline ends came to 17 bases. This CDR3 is CASGQGNNQDTQYF. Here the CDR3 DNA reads TGTGCCAGCGGCCAGGGGAATAATCAAGATACGCAGTATTTT.

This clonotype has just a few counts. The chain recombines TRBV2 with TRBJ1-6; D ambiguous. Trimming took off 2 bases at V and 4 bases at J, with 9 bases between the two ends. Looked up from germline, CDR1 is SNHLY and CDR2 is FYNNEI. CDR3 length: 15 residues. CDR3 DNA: TGTGCCAGCAGTGAACCGGCAGCTTATAATTCACCCCTCCACTTT. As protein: CASSEPAAYNSPLHF.

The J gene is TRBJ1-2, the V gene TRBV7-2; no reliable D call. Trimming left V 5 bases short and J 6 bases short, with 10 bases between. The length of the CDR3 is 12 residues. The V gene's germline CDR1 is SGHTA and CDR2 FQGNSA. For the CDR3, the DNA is TGTGCCAGCAGCCGAGGTTCAGATGGCTACACCTTC. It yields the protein CASSRGSDGYTF. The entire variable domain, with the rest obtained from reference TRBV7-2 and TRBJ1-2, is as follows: GAGVSQSPSNKVTEKGKDVELRCDPISGHTALYWYRQSLGQGLEFLIYFQGNSAPDKSGLPSDRFSAERTGGSVSTLTIQRTQQEDSAVYLCASSRGSDGYTFGSGTRLTVV.

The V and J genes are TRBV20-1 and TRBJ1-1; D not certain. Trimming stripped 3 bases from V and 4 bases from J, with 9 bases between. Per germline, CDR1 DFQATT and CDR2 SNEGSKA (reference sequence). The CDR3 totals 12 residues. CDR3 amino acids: CSASPGSTEAFF. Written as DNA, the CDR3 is TGCAGTGCTAGTCCCGGGAGCACTGAAGCTTTCTTT.

CDR3: CASSPQTGAGLTDTQYF. In DNA, the CDR3 is TGCGCCAGCAGCCCCCAGACAGGGGCCGGCCTCACAGATACGCAGTATTTT. V gene TRBV5-1 combines with J gene TRBJ2-3; TRBD1 matches 8 bases. CDR1 and CDR2 from the germline V gene are SGHRS and YFSETQ. V was pared by 4 bases and J by 2 bases, with 12 bases of the junction left unmatched. The length of the CDR3 is 17 residues.

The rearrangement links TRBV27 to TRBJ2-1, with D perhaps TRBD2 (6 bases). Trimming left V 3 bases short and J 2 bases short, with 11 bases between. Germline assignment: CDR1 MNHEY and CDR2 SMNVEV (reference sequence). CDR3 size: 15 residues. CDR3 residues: CASSLGGSTYNEQFF. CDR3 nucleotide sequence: TGTGCCAGCAGTTTGGGGGGAAGCACCTACAATGAGCAGTTCTTC.

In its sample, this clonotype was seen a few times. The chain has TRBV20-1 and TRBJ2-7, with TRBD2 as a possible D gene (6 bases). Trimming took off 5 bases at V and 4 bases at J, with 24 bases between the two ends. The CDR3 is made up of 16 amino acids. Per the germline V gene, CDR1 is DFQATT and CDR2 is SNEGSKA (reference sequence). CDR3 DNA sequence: TGCAGTGCTTCGACTAGGACCGGGACTGGCACTTACGAGCAGTACTTC. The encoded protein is CSASTRTGTGTYEQYF.

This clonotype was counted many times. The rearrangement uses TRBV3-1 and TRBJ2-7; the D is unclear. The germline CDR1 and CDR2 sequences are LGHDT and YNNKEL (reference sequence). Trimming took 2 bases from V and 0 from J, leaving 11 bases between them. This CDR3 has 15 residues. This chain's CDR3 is CASSQLRYNSYEQYF. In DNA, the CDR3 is TGTGCCAGCAGCCAATTAAGGTACAACTCCTACGAGCAGTACTTC.

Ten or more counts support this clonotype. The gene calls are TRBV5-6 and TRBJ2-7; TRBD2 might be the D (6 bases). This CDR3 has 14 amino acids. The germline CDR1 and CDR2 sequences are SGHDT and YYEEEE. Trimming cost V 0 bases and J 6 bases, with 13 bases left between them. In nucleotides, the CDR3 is TGTGCCAGCAGCTTGGCCCGGGGAGGAATCGAGCAGTACTTC. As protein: CASSLARGGIEQYF. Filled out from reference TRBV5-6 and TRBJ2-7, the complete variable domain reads DAGVTQSPTHLIKTRGQQVTLRCSPKSGHDTVSWYQQALGQGPQFIFQYYEEEERQRGNFPDRFSGHQFPNYSSELNVNALLLGDSALYLCASSLARGGIEQYFGPGTRLTVT.

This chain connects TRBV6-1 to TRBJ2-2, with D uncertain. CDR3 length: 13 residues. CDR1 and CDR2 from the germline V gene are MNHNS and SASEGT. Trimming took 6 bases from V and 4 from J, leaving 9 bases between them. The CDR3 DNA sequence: TGTGCCAGCAGAGCACCGGGCACCGGGGAGCTGTTTTTT. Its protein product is CASRAPGTGELFF.

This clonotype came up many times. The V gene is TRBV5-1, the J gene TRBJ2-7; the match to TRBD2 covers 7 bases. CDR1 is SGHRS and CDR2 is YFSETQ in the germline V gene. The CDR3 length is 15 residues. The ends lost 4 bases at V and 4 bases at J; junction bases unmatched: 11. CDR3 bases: TGCGCCAGCAGCGCTACCGGGACTACACCTTACGAGCAGTACTTC. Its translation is CASSATGTTPYEQYF.